A single TCR beta chain is shown here with its context. Patients with autoimmune history or systemic immunosuppression were excluded. This entry belongs to a study of OX40 agonist ivuxolimab in advanced cancers. Across the study: Mean age around 64 years, range roughly 23 to 79; 82.7% male. Prior therapy, whether anti-PD-1, anti-PD-L1 or anti-CTLA-4, was allowed, and approximately 37% had some.

Measured with immunoSEQ multiplex PCR; TCRdb has only the in-frame clones, and not every one. The sample lists some 94,000 clones; more than 85% were seen once. Trimming took off 0 bases at V and 3 bases at J, with 6 bases between the two ends. The CDR3 runs 13 residues. Germline loops: CDR1 WSHSY, CDR2 SAAADI. Material: CD4+ or CD8+ T cells sorted from blood, obtained in a trial of the OX40 agonist ivuxolimab. The sequence was obtained from an adult with an advanced solid tumor such as melanoma, head and neck, liver or kidney cancer. The V and J genes are TRBV10-2 and TRBJ2-7; D not resolved. The CDR3: CASSESKFYEQYF. The CDR3 nucleotides are TGCGCCAGCAGTGAGTCGAAGTTCTACGAGCAGTACTTC.